Listed below are T cell receptor beta chains from one sample, sequenced in a study of STAT5B mutations in CD4+ large granular lymphocyte leukemia. The repertoire was sequenced with immunoSEQ multiplex PCR; TCRdb's copy has only in-frame clones and lacks some. The data hold 45,000 to 55,000 clones, with roughly two thirds observed a single time. Sequenced: CD4+ T cells from blood buffy coats. The source is a human donor in good health. The CDR3 runs from the conserved cysteine through the conserved F or W. The D gene is left open where the match is weak.

V	D	CDR3
TRBV5-8	-	CASSFGGTDSPLHF
TRBV6-1	-	CASSLSSEGNYGYTF
TRBV28	-	CASSQGLTTTNNSPLHF
TRBV5-1	-	CASSPGEGGNQPQHF
TRBV6-1	-	CASSEGHLSSGNTIYF
TRBV2	-	CASSANSGGGGYTF
TRBV9	TRBD2	CASSVRGGLGETQYF
TRBV2	TRBD1	CASRAGGRTEAFF
TRBV28	TRBD1	CASTSGTAGNTIYF
TRBV11-3	-	CASSSATGNTGELFF
TRBV28	-	CASSELTGELFF
TRBV9	-	CASSVGTGKVNYGYTF
TRBV6-5	-	CASSYGPTNYGYTF
TRBV11-1	-	CASSLGLFETQYF
TRBV27	-	CASIPRRGENTEAFF
TRBV7-6	-	CASSLGGGAGLNTEAFF
TRBV27	-	CASMGAGSGYTF
TRBV13	-	CASSLFGGVAYGYTF
TRBV18	TRBD1	CASSPGGTAPYEQYF
TRBV28	TRBD1	CASSPGQGPNFSSYNSPLHF
TRBV7-9	-	CASSFEGGDTIYF
TRBV28	-	CASSRPGTGELFF
TRBV6-5	-	CASSYQFLTDTQYF
TRBV7-2	-	CASSLVGFGVNTEAFF
TRBV18	-	CASSPGREETQYF
TRBV7-2	-	CASSPGHVQETQYF
TRBV6-5	TRBD1	CATSSTGFSEQYF
TRBV6-4	TRBD1	CASSEQPGTDDQPQHF
TRBV5-1	-	CASSTQTGKETQYF
TRBV19	-	CASSIVPPGDQGYTF
TRBV2	-	CAGSPTKYEQYF
TRBV18	-	CASSLKLLVSTDTQYF
TRBV5-1	-	CASSLDLGEQYF
TRBV10-3	-	CAISAVNSPLHF
TRBV20-1	-	CSLRGTGELFF
TRBV28	TRBD1	CASSEQGATNTGELFF
TRBV11-3	TRBD2	CASSRGGAYNEQFF
TRBV5-1	-	CASSLTSLGDTQYF
TRBV6-6	-	CASSTESTEAFF
TRBV13	-	CASSSQGSYNSPLHF
TRBV10-3	-	CAISDGPSTGELFF
TRBV7-7	-	CASSPTGQETQYF
TRBV19	-	CASSPQGSEQFF
TRBV6-6	-	CASSYMGQAGNTIYF
TRBV5-1	-	CASRGGEDQPQHF
TRBV28	TRBD1	CASSLLQGPGAQYF
TRBV10-3	TRBD2	CAISGLAGDSYEQYF
TRBV19	-	CASSTQGGSNQPQHF
TRBV5-1	-	CASSQEGGVGQFF
TRBV18	-	CASSPSTGSREQFF
TRBV27	-	CASSSLFSDRNEKLFF
TRBV6-1	-	CASDRSSYNEQFF
TRBV5-6	-	CASSRGRLGEQFF
TRBV27	TRBD1	CASSLWQGAADTQYF